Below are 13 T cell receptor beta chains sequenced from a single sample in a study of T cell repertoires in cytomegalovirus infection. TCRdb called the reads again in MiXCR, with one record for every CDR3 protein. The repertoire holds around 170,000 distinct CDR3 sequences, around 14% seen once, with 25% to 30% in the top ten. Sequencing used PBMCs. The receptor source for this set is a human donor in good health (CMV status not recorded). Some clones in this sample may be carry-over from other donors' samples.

The chain's CDR3 is CASSLDRGRQETQYF. The CDR3 DNA sequence: TGTGCCAGCAGTCTCGACAGGGGTCGCCAAGAGACCCAGTACTTC. The V call is TRBV6-2 or TRBV6-3, the J call TRBJ2-5; 8 bases are shared with TRBD1. The CDR3 is 15 amino acids. Germline CDR1 and CDR2: MNHEY and SVGEGT. V was pared by 5 bases and J by 1 base, with 6 bases of the junction left unmatched.

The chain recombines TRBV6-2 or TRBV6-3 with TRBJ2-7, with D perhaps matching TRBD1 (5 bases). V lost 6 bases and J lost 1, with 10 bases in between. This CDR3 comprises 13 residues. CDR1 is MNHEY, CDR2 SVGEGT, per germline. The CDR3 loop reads CASRPTVSYEQYF. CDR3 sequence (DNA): TGTGCCAGCAGACCGACAGTTTCCTACGAGCAGTACTTC.

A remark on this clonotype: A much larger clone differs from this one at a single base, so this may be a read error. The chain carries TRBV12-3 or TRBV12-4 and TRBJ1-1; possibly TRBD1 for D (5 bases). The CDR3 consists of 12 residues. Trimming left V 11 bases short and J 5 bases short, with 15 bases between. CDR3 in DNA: TGTGCCCGCAATGGGGGGGGGACTGAAGCTTTCTTT. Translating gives CARNGGGTEAFF.

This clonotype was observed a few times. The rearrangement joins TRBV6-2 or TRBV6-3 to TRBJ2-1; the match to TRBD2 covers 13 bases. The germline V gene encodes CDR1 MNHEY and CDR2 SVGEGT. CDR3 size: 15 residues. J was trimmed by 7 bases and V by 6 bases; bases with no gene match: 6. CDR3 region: CASRKGTSGINEQFF. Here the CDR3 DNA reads TGTGCCAGCAGGAAAGGGACTAGCGGGATAAATGAGCAGTTCTTC.

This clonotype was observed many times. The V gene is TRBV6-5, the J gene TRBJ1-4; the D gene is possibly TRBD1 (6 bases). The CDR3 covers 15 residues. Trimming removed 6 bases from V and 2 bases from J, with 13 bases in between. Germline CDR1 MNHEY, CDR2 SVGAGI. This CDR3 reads CASRATGLTNEKLFF. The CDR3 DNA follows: TGTGCCAGCAGGGCGACAGGTTTGACTAATGAAAAACTGTTTTTT.

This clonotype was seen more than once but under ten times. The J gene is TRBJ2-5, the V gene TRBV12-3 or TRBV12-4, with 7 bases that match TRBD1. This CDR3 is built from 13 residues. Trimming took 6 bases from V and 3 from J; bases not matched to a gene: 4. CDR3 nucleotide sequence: TGTGCCAGCAGCAGAACAGGGGAAGAGACCCAGTACTTC. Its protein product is CASSRTGEETQYF.

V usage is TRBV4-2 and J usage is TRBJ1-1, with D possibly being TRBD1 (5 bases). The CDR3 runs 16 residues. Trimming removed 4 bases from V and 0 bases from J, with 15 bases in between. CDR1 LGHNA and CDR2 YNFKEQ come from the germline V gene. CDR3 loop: CASSPGGARVNTEAFF. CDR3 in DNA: TGTGCCAGCAGCCCAGGAGGGGCTAGGGTGAACACTGAAGCTTTCTTT.

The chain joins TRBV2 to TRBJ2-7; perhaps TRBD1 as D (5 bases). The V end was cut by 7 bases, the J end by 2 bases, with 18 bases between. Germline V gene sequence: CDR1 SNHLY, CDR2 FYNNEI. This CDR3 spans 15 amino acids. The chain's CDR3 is CASTPGSLRTYEQYF. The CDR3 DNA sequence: TGTGCCAGCACCCCAGGGTCCCTAAGGACCTACGAGCAGTACTTC.

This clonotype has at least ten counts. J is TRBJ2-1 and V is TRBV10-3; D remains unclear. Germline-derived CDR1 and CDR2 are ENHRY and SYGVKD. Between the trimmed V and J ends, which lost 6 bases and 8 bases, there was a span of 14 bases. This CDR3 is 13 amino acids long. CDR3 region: CAISLASNHEQFF. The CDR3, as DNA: TGTGCCATCAGCCTCGCGAGCAACCATGAGCAGTTCTTC.

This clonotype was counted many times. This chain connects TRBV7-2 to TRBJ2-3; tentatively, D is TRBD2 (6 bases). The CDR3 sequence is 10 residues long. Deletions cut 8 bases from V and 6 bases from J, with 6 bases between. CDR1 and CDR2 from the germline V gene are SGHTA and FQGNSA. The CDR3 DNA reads TGTGCCAGCGGAGGGGATACGCAGTATTTT. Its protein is CASGGDTQYF.

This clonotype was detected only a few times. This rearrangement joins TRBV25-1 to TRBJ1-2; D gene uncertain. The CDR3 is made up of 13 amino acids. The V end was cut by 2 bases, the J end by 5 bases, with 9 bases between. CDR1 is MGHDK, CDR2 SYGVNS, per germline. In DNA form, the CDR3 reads TGTGCCAGCAGTGAACGGACCCGTTATGGCTACACCTTC. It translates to CASSERTRYGYTF.

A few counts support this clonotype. This CDR3 reads CATRSLEWPKETQYF. The CDR3 region has the DNA TGTGCCACCAGGAGCCTGGAGTGGCCGAAGGAGACCCAGTACTTC. V gene TRBV7-9 combines with J gene TRBJ2-5; no reliable D call. The CDR3 is 15 amino acids. The V gene's germline CDR1 is SEHNR and CDR2 FQNEAQ (reference sequence). Trimming pared 10 bases from V and 5 bases from J, leaving 23 bases between.

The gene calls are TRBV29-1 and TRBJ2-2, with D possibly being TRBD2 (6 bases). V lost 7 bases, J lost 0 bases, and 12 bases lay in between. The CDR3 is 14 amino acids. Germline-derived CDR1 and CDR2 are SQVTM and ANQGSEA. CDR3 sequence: CSGWTGANTGELFF. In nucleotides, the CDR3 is TGCAGCGGGTGGACGGGGGCGAACACCGGGGAGCTGTTTTTT.